The 23 T cell receptor beta chains listed next were all sequenced from one sample in a study of T-cell reconstitution after alpha-beta-depleted transplantation in children. TCRbeta library preparation incorporated unique molecular identifiers. TCRdb reprocessed the PCR reads via MiXCR and lists one record per CDR3 protein. This repertoire shows 580,000 or so distinct CDR3 sequences, under 30% found once; its top ten account for roughly 13%. The source material was PBMCs, mostly from graft donor cells, sampled 360 days after TCRalphabeta/CD19-depleted stem cell transplant. Receptors were obtained from a boy under two years old who had a stem cell transplant for acute myeloid leukemia, so the T cells may come from the graft donor.

The CDR3 region is CASSLRDSVLSGANVLTF. Here the CDR3 DNA reads TGTGCCAGCAGCTTAAGGGACAGCGTCCTCTCTGGGGCCAACGTCCTGACTTTC. The genes are TRBV11-1 and TRBJ2-6, with TRBD1 matching over 7 bases. Trimming removed 2 bases from V and 0 bases from J; junction bases left unmatched: 7. Germline lookup yields CDR1 SGHAT and CDR2 FQDESV (reference sequence). CDR3 length: 18 residues.

A word on this clonotype: At one end the junction does not follow the germline gene, possibly because of a read error. This rearrangement joins TRBV20-1 to TRBJ2-7; TRBD1 agrees at 8 bases. The CDR3 consists of 15 residues. Germline V gene data show CDR1 as DFQATT and CDR2 as SNEGSKA (reference sequence). The CDR3 nucleotides are TGCAGTGCTGGAGACAGGGGCCGTCTCTCCTACGAGCAGTACTTC. As protein: CSAGDRGRLSYEQYF.

This sequence joins TRBV7-9 and TRBJ1-1; the D gene is possibly TRBD1 (5 bases). This CDR3 spans 13 amino acids. V lost 8 bases, J lost 8 bases, and 18 bases lay in between. Germline CDR1 SEHNR, CDR2 FQNEAQ (reference sequence). The chain's CDR3 is CASVPPLRGEAFF. The CDR3, as DNA: TGTGCCAGCGTCCCTCCGTTGAGGGGAGAAGCTTTCTTT.

The rearrangement uses TRBV19 and TRBJ1-5, with 7 bases lining up with TRBD1. Trimming at V came to 5 bases and at J to 4 bases, leaving 5 bases not matched to a gene. CDR3 length equals 14 residues. Per the germline V gene, CDR1 is LNHDA and CDR2 is SQIVND (reference sequence). The CDR3 is CASSRTGENQPQHF. The CDR3 DNA reads TGTGCCAGTAGTCGGACAGGTGAAAATCAGCCCCAGCATTTT.

V gene TRBV7-2 combines with J gene TRBJ1-3; D may be TRBD1 (5 bases). Between the trimmed V and J ends, which lost 1 base and 2 bases, there was a span of 9 bases. The CDR3 extends over 15 amino acids. Germline CDR1 is SGHTA and CDR2 is FQGNSA. The CDR3 here is CASSLGGGAGNTIYF. The CDR3 DNA follows: TGTGCCAGCAGCTTAGGCGGGGGAGCTGGAAACACCATATATTTT.

This clonotype showed up many times. V is TRBV2 and J is TRBJ2-7; 11 bases match TRBD1. The CDR3 is made up of 13 amino acids. Per germline, CDR1 SNHLY and CDR2 FYNNEI. With 6 bases clipped from V and 6 bases from J, the junction kept 4 bases outside the gene matches. CDR3 amino acids: CASSAGTGGEQYV. DNA for the CDR3: TGTGCCAGCAGCGCCGGGACAGGGGGCGAGCAGTACGTC.

The rearrangement joins TRBV7-9 to TRBJ2-6; D is undetermined. The CDR3 extends over 17 amino acids. V was clipped by 5 bases and J by 0 bases, with 14 bases between them. Germline V CDR1 and CDR2: SEHNR, FQNEAQ (reference sequence). The CDR3 DNA reads as TGTGCCAGCAGCCCCGATTTACTTAGCTCTGGGGCCAACGTCCTGACTTTC. Protein product: CASSPDLLSSGANVLTF.

This clonotype was counted at least ten times. The chain couples TRBV7-6 to TRBJ2-3; 10 positions agree with TRBD2. The V segment lost 7 bases and the J segment 1 base; nucleotides outside the gene matches: 2. The CDR3 totals 14 residues. Looked up from germline, CDR1 is SGHVS and CDR2 is FNYEAQ. DNA of the CDR3: TGTGCCAGCACCCTAGCGGGGGGCACAGATACGCAGTATTTT. Protein: CASTLAGGTDTQYF.

This clonotype was observed at least ten times. The chain combines TRBV29-1 with TRBJ2-1; D perhaps matches TRBD2 (5 bases). Trimming shortened V by 6 bases and J by 5 bases, and 20 bases separated the two germline ends. The CDR3 runs to 15 residues. CDR1 and CDR2 (germline): SQVTM, ANQGSEA. The CDR3 spells CSVAAGSRSDNEQFF. The CDR3 DNA reads TGCAGCGTGGCCGCGGGCTCCCGGTCCGACAATGAGCAGTTCTTC.

This clonotype was seen many times. The chain employs TRBV15 and TRBJ2-5; D is ambiguous. This CDR3 is built from 15 residues. CDR1 is LNHNV, CDR2 YYDKDF, per germline (reference sequence). The germline V and J ends were trimmed by 2 bases and 2 bases, with 12 bases remaining between them. CDR3 DNA sequence: TGTGCCACCAGCAGAATAGGCCAAGCTCAAGAGACCCAGTACTTC. Translation: CATSRIGQAQETQYF.

The V and J genes are TRBV20-1 and TRBJ2-7, with D possibly TRBD2 on 6 matching bases. There are 14 residues in the CDR3. Trimming cost V 3 bases and J 7 bases, with 19 bases left between them. CDR1 is DFQATT, CDR2 SNEGSKA, per germline (reference sequence). For the CDR3, the DNA is TGCAGTGCTAGGGGCGGGGCCGGGGACTGGGAGCAGTACTTC. Its translation is CSARGGAGDWEQYF.

In its sample, this clonotype was seen many times. V is TRBV12-3 or TRBV12-4 and J is TRBJ1-6; no clear D. The V and J ends lost 1 base and 0 bases respectively, with 13 bases between them. The CDR3 loop spans 18 amino acids. This CDR3 is CASSLGSGVGSYNSPLHF. In nucleotides, the CDR3 is TGTGCCAGCAGTTTAGGAAGTGGGGTAGGCTCCTATAATTCACCCCTCCACTTT.

A note on this clonotype: A single base separates this from a much larger clone, so it may be a read error. The CDR3 coding sequence is TGCAGTGCCCCGGTAGTTAAGCCCCAGCTTTTT. Amino acids: CSAPVVKPQLF. This rearrangement joins TRBV20-1 to TRBJ1-5; D is uncertain. Per the germline V gene, CDR1 is DFQATT and CDR2 is SNEGSKA (reference sequence). The CDR3 runs 11 residues.

This clonotype was picked up many times. The chain combines TRBV28 with TRBJ1-3; possibly TRBD1 for D (6 bases). Germline CDR1 and CDR2: MDHEN and SYDVKM. Deletions cut 6 bases from V and 4 bases from J, with 10 bases between. The CDR3 loop spans 13 amino acids. The CDR3 here is CASRGALGNTIYF. The CDR3 DNA follows: TGTGCCAGCAGGGGGGCTTTGGGAAACACCATATATTTT.

The gene calls are TRBV12-3 or TRBV12-4 and TRBJ2-2, with a possible D match to TRBD2 (6 bases). The V and J ends lost 8 bases and 6 bases respectively, with 22 bases between them. CDR3 size: 16 residues. Here the CDR3 DNA reads TGTGCCAGCTCAGCTCCGGATAGCGGCGGTCCCGGGGAGCTGTTTTTT. It encodes CASSAPDSGGPGELFF.

This clonotype was counted at least ten times. This rearrangement joins TRBV7-9 to TRBJ2-3; possibly TRBD2 for D (6 bases). The germline CDR1 and CDR2 sequences are SEHNR and FQNEAQ (reference sequence). This CDR3 comprises 16 residues. V was clipped by 5 bases and J by 2 bases, with 17 bases between them. CDR3 nucleotide sequence: TGTGCCAGCAGCGCCCTCGGGGCGGGATTCACAGATACGCAGTATTTT. Translating gives CASSALGAGFTDTQYF.

The chain combines TRBV4-1 with TRBJ2-1; 14 bases agree with TRBD2. The germline V gene has CDR1 MGHRA and CDR2 YSYEKL. V shed 2 bases and J 2 bases; nucleotides not matched to a gene: 11. There are 20 residues in the CDR3. The CDR3 DNA reads as TGCGCCAGCAGCCAATATAGGACTAGCGGGGGGTACAAAGCCTACAATGAGCAGTTCTTC. This translates into CASSQYRTSGGYKAYNEQFF.

This clonotype has ten or more counts. The chain is built from TRBV6-2 or TRBV6-3 and TRBJ2-2; 11 bases match TRBD1. The CDR3 length is 16 residues. The V gene's germline CDR1 is MNHEY and CDR2 SVGEGT. Losses at the gene ends were 5 bases for V and 4 bases for J; bases not matched to a gene: 6. The CDR3 DNA reads as TGTGCCAGCAGTCCCACAGGGACAGGGGGCACCGGGGAGCTGTTTTTT. It translates to CASSPTGTGGTGELFF.

The chain combines TRBV12-3 or TRBV12-4 with TRBJ2-5, with TRBD1 matching over 7 bases. CDR3 length: 14 residues. The trim removed 5 bases at V and 2 bases at J, leaving 5 bases unmatched. Written as DNA, the CDR3 is TGTGCCAGCAGTAAGCCGGGACAGCAAGAGACCCAGTACTTC. It encodes CASSKPGQQETQYF.

This clonotype was observed a few times. The rearrangement joins TRBV15 to TRBJ2-7, with a tentative D call TRBD1 (5 bases). V was cut by 3 bases and J by 1 base, with 13 bases left in between. The CDR3 has 15 residues. Germline loops: CDR1 LNHNV, CDR2 YYDKDF (reference sequence). The CDR3, as DNA: TGTGCCACCAGCAGGGATACAGGAGCGTCCTACGAGCAGTACTTC. This encodes CATSRDTGASYEQYF.

The genes are TRBV6-1 and TRBJ2-3; 10 bases line up with TRBD1. Trimming took 9 bases from V and 0 from J; bases not matched to a gene: 6. The germline CDR1 and CDR2 sequences are MNHNS and SASEGT. CDR3 size: 15 residues. CDR3 residues: CARPGTGASTDTQYF. The CDR3, as DNA: TGTGCCAGACCGGGGACAGGGGCGAGCACAGATACGCAGTATTTT.

This clonotype was detected a few times. The chain is built from TRBV29-1 and TRBJ1-1; D remains ambiguous. There are 13 residues in the CDR3. V was pared by 0 bases and J by 4 bases, with 9 bases between. Germline CDR1 SQVTM, CDR2 ANQGSEA. The CDR3 region has the DNA TGCAGCGTTGAAGATGCCGGGTTCACTGAAGCTTTCTTT. This gives the protein CSVEDAGFTEAFF.

This clonotype has a count of ten or more. The chain is built from TRBV24-1 and TRBJ2-1; D uncertain. Germline CDR1 is KGHDR and CDR2 is SFDVKD. V was trimmed by 1 base and J by 5 bases, leaving 11 bases between them. The CDR3 sequence is 15 residues long. The CDR3 is CATSDFYTYHNEQFF. The CDR3 DNA sequence: TGTGCCACCAGTGATTTCTATACATACCACAATGAGCAGTTCTTC.